These 24 T cell receptor beta chains were sequenced from one sample in a study of chemoradiotherapy in HPV16-positive cancers. Profiling relied on immunoSEQ multiplex PCR, and the TCRdb table lists in-frame clones only, not all of them. This sample has 25,000 to 40,000 clones, with around 89% found just once. The input for sequencing was blood, taken from a patient who underwent chemoradiotherapy. All receptors come from a human donor with HPV-associated anogenital cancer.

The V and J genes are TRBV27 and TRBJ1-2; D is undetermined. Per the germline V gene, CDR1 is MNHEY and CDR2 is SMNVEV (reference sequence). The CDR3 has 19 residues. Trimming took 3 bases from V and 6 from J, leaving 29 bases between them. The CDR3 here is CASSFVGVRNPAQINGYTF. The CDR3 DNA follows: TGTGCCAGCAGTTTTGTTGGGGTGCGAAACCCTGCACAGATTAATGGCTACACCTTC.

V is TRBV5-1 and J is TRBJ1-2; 10 bases map to TRBD1. CDR1 is SGHRS and CDR2 is YFSETQ in the germline V gene. The trim removed 6 bases at V and 4 bases at J, leaving 12 bases unmatched. The CDR3 length is 16 residues. The CDR3 DNA is TGCGCCAGCAACCCTTCTCCGGGACAGGGGTTCTATGGCTACACCTTC. It translates to CASNPSPGQGFYGYTF. The entire variable domain, with the rest obtained from reference TRBV5-1 and TRBJ1-2, is as follows: KAGVTQTPRYLIKTRGQQVTLSCSPISGHRSVSWYQQTPGQGLQFLFEYFSETQRNKGNFPGRFSGRQFSNSRSEMNVSTLELGDSALYLCASNPSPGQGFYGYTFGSGTRLTVV.

The chain links TRBV5-5 to TRBJ2-5; the D is unclear. Germline assignment: CDR1 SGHKS and CDR2 YYEKEE (reference sequence). This CDR3 comprises 15 residues. Trimming took off 0 bases at V and 0 bases at J, with 9 bases between the two ends. In DNA, the CDR3 is TGTGCCAGCAGCTTGGGGGCAGCCTACCAAGAGACCCAGTACTTC. Encoded protein: CASSLGAAYQETQYF.

The chain employs TRBV11-2 and TRBJ1-5, with TRBD1 identical over 7 bases. The CDR3 sequence is 17 residues long. The germline V gene encodes CDR1 SGHAT and CDR2 FQNNGV. Unmatched junction bases numbered 9, after V lost 3 bases and J lost 1 base. The CDR3 DNA sequence: TGTGCCAGCAGCTTCGGGACAGCGATGGGGAGCAATCAGCCCCAGCATTTT. It is translated as CASSFGTAMGSNQPQHF.

The chain joins TRBV5-4 to TRBJ2-1, with 8 bases matching TRBD2. V lost 3 bases and J lost 4; bases outside the gene matches: 3. The CDR3 length is 14 residues. CDR1 and CDR2 (germline): SGHNT, YYREEE (reference sequence). CDR3 in amino acids: CASSSASGYNEQFF. The CDR3 DNA follows: TGTGCCAGCAGCTCGGCTAGCGGGTACAATGAGCAGTTCTTC.

This clone showed up just a few times. The J gene is TRBJ1-5, the V gene TRBV6-5, with TRBD1 identical over 8 bases. Germline V gene lookup returns CDR1 MNHEY and CDR2 SVGAGI. Trimming cost V 6 bases and J 2 bases; bases outside gene matches: 3. This CDR3 is 14 amino acids long. Here the CDR3 reads CASRRTGRNQPQHF. CDR3 DNA sequence: TGTGCCAGCAGAAGGACAGGGCGCAATCAGCCCCAGCATTTT.

The CDR3, as DNA: TGTGCCAGCAGTTACAGTGGGGGAAAGGCTTTCTTT. Translated, it gives CASSYSGGKAFF. The chain is built from TRBV6-6 and TRBJ1-1, with D tentatively TRBD1 (5 bases). The germline gives CDR1 MNHNY, CDR2 SVGAGI (reference sequence). The CDR3 is 12 amino acids. The ends were cut back, 2 bases at V and 11 bases at J, with 12 bases in the middle.

Concerning this clone itself: The junction differs from germline at one of its ends, possibly a read error. The gene calls are TRBV11-2 and TRBJ2-3; 7 positions agree with TRBD2. This CDR3 has 15 amino acids. CDR1 and CDR2 from the germline V gene are SGHAT and FQNNGV. DNA of the CDR3: TGTGCCAGCAGCTTAGAAGTGACTAGCAGAGATACGCAGTATTTT. It yields the protein CASSLEVTSRDTQYF.

This clone has only one observation. V is TRBV5-6 and J is TRBJ1-1, with D possibly matching TRBD1 (5 bases). CDR3 size: 13 residues. The V and J ends lost 6 bases and 4 bases respectively, with 13 bases between them. Germline assignment: CDR1 SGHDT and CDR2 YYEEEE. Here the CDR3 DNA reads TGTGCCAGCACCAGACCCCAGGGCACTGAAGCTTTCTTT. Protein: CASTRPQGTEAFF.

The chain joins TRBV5-1 to TRBJ1-3; possibly TRBD1 for D (6 bases). The length of the CDR3 is 17 residues. Deletions cut 1 base from V and 1 base from J, with 15 bases between. CDR1 is SGHRS and CDR2 is YFSETQ in the germline V gene. The CDR3 coding sequence is TGCGCCAGCAGCTTGACGAGGCAGGGGAGGTCTGGAAACACCATATATTTT. It specifies CASSLTRQGRSGNTIYF.

V gene TRBV11-3 combines with J gene TRBJ2-7, with TRBD1 matching 8 bases. The CDR3 has 15 residues. Germline CDR1 SGHNT, CDR2 YENEEA. J gave up 3 bases and V 3 bases, and 7 bases lay outside the gene matches. The DNA of the CDR3 is TGTGCCAGCAGCTTTCGCCAGGGGGCTAACTACGAGCAGTACTTC. Amino acid sequence: CASSFRQGANYEQYF.

The rearrangement uses TRBV6-5 and TRBJ1-4, with 7 nucleotides matching TRBD1. The length of the CDR3 is 14 residues. Losses at the gene ends were 3 bases for V and 4 bases for J; bases not matched to a gene: 2. Germline V gene sequence: CDR1 MNHEY, CDR2 SVGAGI. The CDR3 protein is CASSYGTDNEKLFF. Here the CDR3 DNA reads TGTGCCAGCAGTTATGGGACAGATAATGAAAAACTGTTTTTT.

V usage is TRBV5-1 and J usage is TRBJ2-7; 8 bases agree with TRBD1. Per germline, CDR1 SGHRS and CDR2 YFSETQ. The J segment lost 6 bases and the V segment lost 0 bases, leaving 5 bases of the junction unmatched. CDR3 size: 14 residues. CDR3: CASSLGQGNPEQYF. CDR3 bases: TGCGCCAGCAGCTTGGGACAGGGGAACCCCGAGCAGTACTTC.

Here the CDR3 DNA reads TGTGCCAGCAGTTACAGCCACAGGGATCGCGGCTACACCTTC. Translating it yields CASSYSHRDRGYTF. The chain is built from TRBV6-5 and TRBJ1-2; D perhaps matches TRBD1 (6 bases). Germline CDR1 MNHEY, CDR2 SVGAGI. This CDR3 has 14 residues. Trimming shortened V by 2 bases and J by 8 bases, and 15 bases separated the two germline ends.

V and J are TRBV29-1 and TRBJ2-1, with 9 nucleotides matching TRBD1. This CDR3 contains 15 residues. From germline, CDR1 is SQVTM and CDR2 ANQGSEA. V lost 5 bases to trimming and J lost 6 bases; unmatched junction nucleotides: 11. Here the CDR3 DNA reads TGCAGCGTTCAGCGAGGGACAGGGATCTTCAATGAGCAGTTCTTC. This gives the protein CSVQRGTGIFNEQFF.

The chain couples TRBV9 to TRBJ2-3, with 10 bases lining up with TRBD1. The length of the CDR3 is 16 residues. V dropped 0 bases and J dropped 6; count of bases not matched to a gene: 7. Germline V gives CDR1 SGDLS, CDR2 YYNGEE. The CDR3 DNA is TGTGCCAGCAGCGTAGTAGGGACAGGGGTTGCGGATACGCAGTATTTT. Encoded protein: CASSVVGTGVADTQYF. Using reference TRBV9 and TRBJ2-3 for the parts outside the CDR3, the full variable domain is DSGVTQTPKHLITATGQRVTLRCSPRSGDLSVYWYQQSLDQGLQFLIQYYNGEERAKGNILERFSAQQFPDLHSELNLSSLELGDSALYFCASSVVGTGVADTQYFGPGTRLTVL.

The gene calls are TRBV5-5 and TRBJ2-6; D perhaps matches TRBD2 (5 bases). Trimming removed 4 bases from V and 1 base from J, with 9 bases in between. The V gene's germline CDR1 is SGHKS and CDR2 YYEKEE (reference sequence). The CDR3 runs 15 residues. Written as DNA, the CDR3 is TGTGCCAGCAGCCTAGCCGGATCTGGGGCCAACGTCCTGACTTTC. Its protein product is CASSLAGSGANVLTF.

The chain employs TRBV6-1 and TRBJ1-2, with D hard to call. This CDR3 region has 14 residues. V gave up 4 bases and J gave up 4 bases, with 13 bases separating them. Looked up from germline, CDR1 is MNHNS and CDR2 is SASEGT. The CDR3 here is CASSGQWDAYGYTF. For the CDR3, the DNA is TGTGCCAGCAGTGGCCAGTGGGATGCCTATGGCTACACCTTC.

This clone has a single count. This chain links TRBV19 with TRBJ2-1; 11 nucleotides agree with TRBD2. The CDR3 has 16 residues. In germline, CDR1 is LNHDA, CDR2 SQIVND (reference sequence). Trimming at V came to 6 bases and at J to 4 bases, leaving 8 bases not matched to a gene. The CDR3 sequence is CASSGRLAGKYNEQFF. The CDR3 nucleotides are TGTGCCAGTAGCGGGAGACTAGCGGGAAAGTACAATGAGCAGTTCTTC.

This chain joins TRBV5-6 and TRBJ2-5; TRBD1 matches 8 bases. The germline V gene has CDR1 SGHDT and CDR2 YYEEEE. V lost 2 bases and J lost 4; bases outside the gene matches: 4. This CDR3 has 14 residues. Here the CDR3 reads CASSLEGTGETQYF. The CDR3 DNA is TGTGCCAGCAGCTTAGAGGGGACAGGAGAGACCCAGTACTTC.

This clone has just one count. The gene calls are TRBV19 and TRBJ1-5; 9 nucleotides match TRBD1. With 6 bases clipped from V and 2 bases from J, the junction kept 5 bases outside the gene matches. This CDR3 comprises 15 residues. The germline CDR1 and CDR2 sequences are LNHDA and SQIVND (reference sequence). This CDR3 reads CASSRDRVGNQPQHF. CDR3 bases: TGTGCCAGTAGCCGGGACAGGGTCGGCAATCAGCCCCAGCATTTT.

V is TRBV28 and J is TRBJ1-5; the D is unclear. The CDR3 loop spans 13 amino acids. Looked up from germline, CDR1 is MDHEN and CDR2 is SYDVKM. The V gene lost 8 bases and the J gene lost 2 bases, with 10 bases spanning the gap. The CDR3 DNA is TGTGCCAGCGTGGTTAGGGGCAATCAGCCCCAGCATTTT. Its translation: CASVVRGNQPQHF. Drawing the rest from reference TRBV28 and TRBJ1-5, the complete variable domain is DVKVTQSSRYLVKRTGEKVFLECVQDMDHENMFWYRQDPGLGLRLIYFSYDVKMKEKGDIPEGYSVSREKKERFSLILESASTNQTSMYLCASVVRGNQPQHFGDGTRLSIL.

The chain combines TRBV6-5 with TRBJ1-2; D is possibly TRBD1 (6 bases). Trimming cost V 7 bases and J 2 bases, with 17 bases left between them. The germline V gene has CDR1 MNHEY and CDR2 SVGAGI. This CDR3 has 15 amino acids. The DNA for the CDR3 is TGTGCCAGCAAAGCCCAGGGGCAGGCCAACTATGGCTACACCTTC. This gives the protein CASKAQGQANYGYTF.

The chain links TRBV30 to TRBJ1-5; D perhaps matches TRBD1 (5 bases). V was shortened by 3 bases and J by 6 bases, with 18 bases between the two germline ends. Germline-derived CDR1 and CDR2 are GTSNPN and SVGIG (reference sequence). CDR3 size: 15 residues. CDR3 amino acids: CAWRRGGLESQPQHF. The CDR3 region has the DNA TGTGCCTGGAGAAGGGGCGGCCTTGAGAGTCAGCCCCAGCATTTT.